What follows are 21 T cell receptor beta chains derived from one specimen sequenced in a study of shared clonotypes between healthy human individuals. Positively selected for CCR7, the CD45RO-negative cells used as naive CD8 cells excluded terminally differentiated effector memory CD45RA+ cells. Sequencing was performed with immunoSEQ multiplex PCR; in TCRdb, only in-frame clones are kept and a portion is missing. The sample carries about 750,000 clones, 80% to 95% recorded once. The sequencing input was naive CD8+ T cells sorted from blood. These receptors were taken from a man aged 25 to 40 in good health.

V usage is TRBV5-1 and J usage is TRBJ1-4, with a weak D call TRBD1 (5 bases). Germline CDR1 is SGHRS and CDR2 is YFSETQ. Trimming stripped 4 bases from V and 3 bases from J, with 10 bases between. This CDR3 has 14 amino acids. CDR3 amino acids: CASSADKANEKLFF. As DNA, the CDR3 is TGCGCCAGCAGCGCGGACAAAGCTAATGAAAAACTGTTTTTT.

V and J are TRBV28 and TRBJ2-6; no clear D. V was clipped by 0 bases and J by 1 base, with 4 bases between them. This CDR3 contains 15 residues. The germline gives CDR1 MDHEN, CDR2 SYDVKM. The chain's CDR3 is CASSLWGSGANVLTF. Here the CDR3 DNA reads TGTGCCAGCAGTTTATGGGGGTCTGGGGCCAACGTCCTGACTTTC.

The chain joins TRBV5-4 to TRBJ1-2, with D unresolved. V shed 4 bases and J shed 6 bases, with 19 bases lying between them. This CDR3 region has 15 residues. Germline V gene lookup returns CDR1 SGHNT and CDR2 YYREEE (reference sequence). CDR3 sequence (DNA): TGTGCCAGCAGCCCCGCCAGGACGACTACGCATGGCTACACCTTC. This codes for CASSPARTTTHGYTF. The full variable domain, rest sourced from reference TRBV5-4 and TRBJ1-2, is ETGVTQSPTHLIKTRGQQVTLRCSSQSGHNTVSWYQQALGQGPQFIFQYYREEENGRGNFPPRFSGLQFPNYSSELNVNALELDDSALYLCASSPARTTTHGYTFGSGTRLTVV.

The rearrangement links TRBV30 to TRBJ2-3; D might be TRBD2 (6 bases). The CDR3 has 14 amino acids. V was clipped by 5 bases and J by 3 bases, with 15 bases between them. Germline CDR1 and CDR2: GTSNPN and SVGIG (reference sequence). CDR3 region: CAWGSGARTDTQYF. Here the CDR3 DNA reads TGTGCCTGGGGCTCGGGAGCGAGAACAGATACGCAGTATTTT.

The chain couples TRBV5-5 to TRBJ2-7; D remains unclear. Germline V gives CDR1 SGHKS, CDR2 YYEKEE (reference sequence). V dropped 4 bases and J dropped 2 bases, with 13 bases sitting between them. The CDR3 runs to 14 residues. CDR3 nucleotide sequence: TGTGCCAGCAGCAGCTCCGACATGGCCTACGAGCAGTACTTC. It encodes CASSSSDMAYEQYF.

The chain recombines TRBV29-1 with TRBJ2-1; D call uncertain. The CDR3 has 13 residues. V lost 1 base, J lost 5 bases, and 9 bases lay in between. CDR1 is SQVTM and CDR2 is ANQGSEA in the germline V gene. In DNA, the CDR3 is TGCAGCGTTGAAGTTTACGGCCACAATGAGCAGTTCTTC. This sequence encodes CSVEVYGHNEQFF.

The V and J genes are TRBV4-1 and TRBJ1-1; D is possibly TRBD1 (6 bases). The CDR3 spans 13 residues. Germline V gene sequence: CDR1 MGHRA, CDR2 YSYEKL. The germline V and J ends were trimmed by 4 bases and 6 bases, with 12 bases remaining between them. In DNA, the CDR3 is TGCGCCAGCAGCCCACCGGGACATCCTGAAGCTTTCTTT. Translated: CASSPPGHPEAFF.

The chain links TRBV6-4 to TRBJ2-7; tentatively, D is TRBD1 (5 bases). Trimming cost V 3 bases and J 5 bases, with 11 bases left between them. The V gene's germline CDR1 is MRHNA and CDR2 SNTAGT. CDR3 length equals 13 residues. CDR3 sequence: CASSEGAGNEQYF. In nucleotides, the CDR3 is TGTGCCAGCAGTGAAGGGGCTGGTAACGAGCAGTACTTC.

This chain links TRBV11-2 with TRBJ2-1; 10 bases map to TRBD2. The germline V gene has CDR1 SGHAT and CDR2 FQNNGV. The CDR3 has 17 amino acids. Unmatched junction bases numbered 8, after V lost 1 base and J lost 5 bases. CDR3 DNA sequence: TGTGCCAGCAGCTTAGGGGCGGGGCTAGCGGGGGACAATGAGCAGTTCTTC. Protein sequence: CASSLGAGLAGDNEQFF.

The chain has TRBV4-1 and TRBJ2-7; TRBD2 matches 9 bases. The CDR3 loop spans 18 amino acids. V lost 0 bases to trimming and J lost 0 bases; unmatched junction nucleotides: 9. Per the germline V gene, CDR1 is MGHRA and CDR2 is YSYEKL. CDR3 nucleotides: TGCGCCAGCAGCCAAGACCCCGTAGCGGGAGCGATCTCCTACGAGCAGTACTTC. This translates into CASSQDPVAGAISYEQYF.

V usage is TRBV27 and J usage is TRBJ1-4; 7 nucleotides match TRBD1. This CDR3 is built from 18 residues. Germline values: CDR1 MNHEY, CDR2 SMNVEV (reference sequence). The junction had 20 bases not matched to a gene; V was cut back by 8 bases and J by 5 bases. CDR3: CASGSQDRVRLANEKLFF. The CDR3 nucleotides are TGTGCCAGCGGCTCTCAAGACAGGGTACGATTGGCAAATGAAAAACTGTTTTTT.

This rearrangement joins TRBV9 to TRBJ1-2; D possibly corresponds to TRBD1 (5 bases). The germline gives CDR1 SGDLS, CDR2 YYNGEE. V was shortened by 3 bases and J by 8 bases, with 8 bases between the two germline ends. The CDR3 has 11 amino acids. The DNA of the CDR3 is TGTGCCAGCAGCGACAGGACGGGCTACACCTTC. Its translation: CASSDRTGYTF.

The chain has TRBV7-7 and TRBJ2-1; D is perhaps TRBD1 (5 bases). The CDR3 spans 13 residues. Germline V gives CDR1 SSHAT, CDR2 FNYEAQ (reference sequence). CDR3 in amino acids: CASGASSMHEQFF. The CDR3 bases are TGTGCTAGTGGGGCGTCCAGTATGCATGAGCAGTTCTTC.

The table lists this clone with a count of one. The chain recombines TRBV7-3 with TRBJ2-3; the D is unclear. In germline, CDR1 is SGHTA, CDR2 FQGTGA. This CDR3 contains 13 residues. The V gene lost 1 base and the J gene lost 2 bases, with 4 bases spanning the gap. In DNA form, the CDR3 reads TGTGCCAGCAGCTTAAAAAACACAGATACGCAGTATTTT. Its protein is CASSLKNTDTQYF.

Here the CDR3 DNA reads TGTGCCAGCAGTTCCAATCTGGTTCAGAGCCCTGAGAAGCAGTACTTC. This codes for CASSSNLVQSPEKQYF. This sequence joins TRBV27 and TRBJ2-7; D is unresolved. CDR1 MNHEY and CDR2 SMNVEV come from the germline V gene (reference sequence). The V gene lost 4 bases and the J gene lost 8 bases, with 24 bases spanning the gap. The CDR3 is 16 amino acids.

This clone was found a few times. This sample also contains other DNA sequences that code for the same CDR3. CDR3 bases: TGTGCCAGTAGTATAACAGAGTACAGCAATCAGCCCCAGCATTTT. It yields the protein CASSITEYSNQPQHF. The chain joins TRBV19 to TRBJ1-5, with unresolved D. Trimming shortened V by 2 bases and J by 1 base, and 9 bases separated the two germline ends. Germline V gene lookup returns CDR1 LNHDA and CDR2 SQIVND (reference sequence). The CDR3 length is 15 residues. Based on the CDR3 plus reference TRBV19 and TRBJ1-5, the full variable domain is DGGITQSPKYLFRKEGQNVTLSCEQNLNHDAMYWYRQDPGQGLRLIYYSQIVNDFQKGDIAEGYSVSREKKESFPLTVTSAQKNPTAFYLCASSITEYSNQPQHFGDGTRLSIL.

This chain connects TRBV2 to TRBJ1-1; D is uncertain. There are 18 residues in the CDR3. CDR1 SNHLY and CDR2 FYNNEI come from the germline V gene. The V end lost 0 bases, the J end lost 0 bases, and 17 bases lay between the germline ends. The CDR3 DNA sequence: TGTGCCAGCAGTGAAGCATCGGAGTCCCCGGTCATGAACACTGAAGCTTTCTTT. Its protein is CASSEASESPVMNTEAFF. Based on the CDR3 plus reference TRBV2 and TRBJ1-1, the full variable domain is EPEVTQTPSHQVTQMGQEVILRCVPISNHLYFYWYRQILGQKVEFLVSFYNNEISEKSEIFDDQFSVERPDGSNFTLKIRSTKLEDSAMYFCASSEASESPVMNTEAFFGQGTRLTVV.

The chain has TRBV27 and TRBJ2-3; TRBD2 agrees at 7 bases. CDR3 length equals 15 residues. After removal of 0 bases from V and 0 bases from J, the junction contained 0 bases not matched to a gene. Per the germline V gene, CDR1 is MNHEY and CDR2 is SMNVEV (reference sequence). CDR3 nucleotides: TGTGCCAGCAGTTTATCCGGGAGGAGCACAGATACGCAGTATTTT. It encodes CASSLSGRSTDTQYF.

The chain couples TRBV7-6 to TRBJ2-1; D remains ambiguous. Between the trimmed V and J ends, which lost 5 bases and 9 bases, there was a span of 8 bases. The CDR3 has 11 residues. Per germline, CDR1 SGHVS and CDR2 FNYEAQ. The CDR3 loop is CASSDESEQFF. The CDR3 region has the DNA TGTGCCAGCAGCGACGAGAGTGAGCAGTTCTTC.

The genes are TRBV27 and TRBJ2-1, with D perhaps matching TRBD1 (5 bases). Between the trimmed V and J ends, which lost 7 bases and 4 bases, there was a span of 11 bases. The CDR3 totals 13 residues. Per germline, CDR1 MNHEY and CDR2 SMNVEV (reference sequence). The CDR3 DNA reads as TGTGCCAGCACCTGGGGCAGATACAATGAGCAGTTCTTC. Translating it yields CASTWGRYNEQFF.

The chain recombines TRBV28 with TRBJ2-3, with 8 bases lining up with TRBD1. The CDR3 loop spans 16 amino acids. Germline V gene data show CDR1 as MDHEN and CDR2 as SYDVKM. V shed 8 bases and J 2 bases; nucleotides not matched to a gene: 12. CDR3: CASCPWGTGHTDTQYF. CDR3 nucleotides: TGTGCCAGCTGCCCCTGGGGGACAGGTCACACAGATACGCAGTATTTT.